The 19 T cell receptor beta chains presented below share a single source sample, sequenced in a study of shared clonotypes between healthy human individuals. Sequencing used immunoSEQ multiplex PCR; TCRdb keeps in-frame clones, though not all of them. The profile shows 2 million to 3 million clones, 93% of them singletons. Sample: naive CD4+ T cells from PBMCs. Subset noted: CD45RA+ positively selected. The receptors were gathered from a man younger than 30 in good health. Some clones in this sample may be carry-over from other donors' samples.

CDR3 DNA sequence: TGTGCCAGCAGTGAATCGGGACAGGGGCCCTATAGCAATCAGCCCCAGCATTTT. The encoded protein is CASSESGQGPYSNQPQHF. The chain is built from TRBV6-1 and TRBJ1-5; TRBD1 matches 10 bases. Germline trimming cut 2 bases from V and 0 bases from J; bases unmatched to any gene: 7. Germline CDR1 is MNHNS and CDR2 is SASEGT. This CDR3 spans 18 amino acids.

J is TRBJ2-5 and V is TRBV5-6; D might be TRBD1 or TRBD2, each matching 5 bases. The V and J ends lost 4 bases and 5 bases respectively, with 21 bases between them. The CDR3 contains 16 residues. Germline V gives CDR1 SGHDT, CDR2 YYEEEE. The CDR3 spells CASSPGTAAAGETQYF. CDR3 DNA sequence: TGTGCCAGCAGCCCGGGGACGGCCGCGGCTGGGGAGACCCAGTACTTC.

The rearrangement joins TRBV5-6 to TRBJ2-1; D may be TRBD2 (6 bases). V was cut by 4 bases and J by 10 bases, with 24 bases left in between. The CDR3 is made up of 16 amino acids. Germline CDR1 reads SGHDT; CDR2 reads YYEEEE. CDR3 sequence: CASSPYPSAPNPEQFF. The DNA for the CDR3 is TGTGCCAGCAGCCCCTACCCTAGCGCCCCTAACCCGGAGCAGTTCTTC.

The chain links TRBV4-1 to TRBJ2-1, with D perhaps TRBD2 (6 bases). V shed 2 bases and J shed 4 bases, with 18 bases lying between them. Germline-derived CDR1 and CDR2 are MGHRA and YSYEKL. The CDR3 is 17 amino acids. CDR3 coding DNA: TGCGCCAGCAGCCAATCAATGGGGGGAACGGTTTACAATGAGCAGTTCTTC. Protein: CASSQSMGGTVYNEQFF.

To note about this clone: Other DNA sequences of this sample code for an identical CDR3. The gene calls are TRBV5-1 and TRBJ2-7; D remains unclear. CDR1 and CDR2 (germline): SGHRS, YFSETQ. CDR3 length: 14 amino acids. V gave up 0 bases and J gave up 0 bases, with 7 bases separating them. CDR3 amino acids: CASSLAGGSYEQYF. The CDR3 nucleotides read TGCGCCAGCAGCTTGGCCGGCGGCTCCTACGAGCAGTACTTC.

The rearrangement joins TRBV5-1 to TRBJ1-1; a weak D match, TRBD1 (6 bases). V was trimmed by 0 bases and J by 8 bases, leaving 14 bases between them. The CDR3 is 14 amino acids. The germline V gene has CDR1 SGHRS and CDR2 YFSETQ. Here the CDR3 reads CASSLVGHDSEAFF. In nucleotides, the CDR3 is TGCGCCAGCAGCTTGGTGGGACACGACTCCGAAGCTTTCTTT.

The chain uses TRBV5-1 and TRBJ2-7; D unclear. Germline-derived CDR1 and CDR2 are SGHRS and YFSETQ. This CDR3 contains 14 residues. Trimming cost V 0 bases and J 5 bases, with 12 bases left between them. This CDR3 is CASSLAVPPHEQYF. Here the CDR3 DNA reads TGCGCCAGCAGCTTGGCAGTCCCTCCCCACGAGCAGTACTTC.

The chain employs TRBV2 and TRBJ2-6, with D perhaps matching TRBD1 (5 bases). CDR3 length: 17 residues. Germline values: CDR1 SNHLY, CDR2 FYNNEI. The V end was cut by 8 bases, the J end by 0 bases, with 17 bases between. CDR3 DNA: TGTGCCAGCGGCGCCCAACAGGTACGCTCTGGGGCCAACGTCCTGACTTTC. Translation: CASGAQQVRSGANVLTF. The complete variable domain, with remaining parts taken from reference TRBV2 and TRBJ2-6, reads EPEVTQTPSHQVTQMGQEVILRCVPISNHLYFYWYRQILGQKVEFLVSFYNNEISEKSEIFDDQFSVERPDGSNFTLKIRSTKLEDSAMYFCASGAQQVRSGANVLTFGAGSRLTVL.

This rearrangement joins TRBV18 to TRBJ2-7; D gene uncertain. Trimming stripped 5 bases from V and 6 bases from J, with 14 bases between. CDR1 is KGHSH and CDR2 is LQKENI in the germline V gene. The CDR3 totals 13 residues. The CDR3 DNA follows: TGTGCCAGCTCAACTCCCAACCCCAGCGAGCAGTACTTC. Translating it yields CASSTPNPSEQYF.

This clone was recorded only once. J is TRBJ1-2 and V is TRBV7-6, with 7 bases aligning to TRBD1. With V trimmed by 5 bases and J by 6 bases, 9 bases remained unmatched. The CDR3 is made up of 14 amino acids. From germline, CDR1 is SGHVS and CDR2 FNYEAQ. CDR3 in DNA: TGTGCCAGCAGCGACGCCGGGACAGCCCATGGCTACACCTTC. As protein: CASSDAGTAHGYTF.

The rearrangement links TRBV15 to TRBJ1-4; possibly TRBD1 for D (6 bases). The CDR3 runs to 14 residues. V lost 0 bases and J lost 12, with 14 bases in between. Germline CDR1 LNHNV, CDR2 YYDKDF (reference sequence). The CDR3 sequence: CATSRDGGATQLFF. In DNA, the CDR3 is TGTGCCACCAGCAGAGATGGGGGGGCTACCCAACTGTTTTTT.

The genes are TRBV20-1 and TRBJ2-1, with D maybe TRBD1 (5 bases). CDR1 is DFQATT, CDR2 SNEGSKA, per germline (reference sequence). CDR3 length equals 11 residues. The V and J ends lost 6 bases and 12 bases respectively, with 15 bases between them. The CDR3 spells CSALLTRAQFF. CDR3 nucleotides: TGCAGTGCCCTACTTACCAGGGCGCAGTTCTTC.

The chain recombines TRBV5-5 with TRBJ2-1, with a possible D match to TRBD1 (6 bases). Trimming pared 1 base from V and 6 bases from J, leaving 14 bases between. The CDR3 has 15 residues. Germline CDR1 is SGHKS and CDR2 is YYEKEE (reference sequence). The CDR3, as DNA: TGTGCCAGCAGCTTGCTAGGGGGAGTGGGCAATGAGCAGTTCTTC. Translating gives CASSLLGGVGNEQFF.

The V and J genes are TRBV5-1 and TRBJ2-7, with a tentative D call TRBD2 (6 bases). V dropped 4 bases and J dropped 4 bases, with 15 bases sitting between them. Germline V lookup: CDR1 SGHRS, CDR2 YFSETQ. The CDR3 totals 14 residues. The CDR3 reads CASSVVGDSYEQYF. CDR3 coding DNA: TGCGCCAGCAGCGTAGTGGGGGACTCGTACGAGCAGTACTTC.

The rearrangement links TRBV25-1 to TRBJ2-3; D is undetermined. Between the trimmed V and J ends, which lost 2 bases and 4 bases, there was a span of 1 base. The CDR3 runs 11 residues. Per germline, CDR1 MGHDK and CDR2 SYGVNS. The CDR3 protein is CASSEPDTQYF. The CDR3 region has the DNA TGTGCCAGCAGTGAACCAGATACGCAGTATTTT.

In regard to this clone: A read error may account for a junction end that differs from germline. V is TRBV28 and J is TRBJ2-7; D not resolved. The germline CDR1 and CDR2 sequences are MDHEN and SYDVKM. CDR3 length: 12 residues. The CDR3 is CASSYGRYGQYF. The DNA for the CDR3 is TGTGCCAGCAGTTACGGACGCTACGGGCAGTACTTC.

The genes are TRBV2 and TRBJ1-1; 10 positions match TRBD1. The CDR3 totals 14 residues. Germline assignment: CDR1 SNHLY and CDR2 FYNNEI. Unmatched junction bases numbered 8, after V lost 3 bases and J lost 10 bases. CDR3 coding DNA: TGTGCCAGCAGTGACAGGGACAGGGGCGTGGGAGCTTTCTTT. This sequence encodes CASSDRDRGVGAFF.

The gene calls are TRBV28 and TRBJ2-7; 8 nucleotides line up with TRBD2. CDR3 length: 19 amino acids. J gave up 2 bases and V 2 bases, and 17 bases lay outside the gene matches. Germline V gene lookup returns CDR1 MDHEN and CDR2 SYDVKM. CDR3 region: CASSLRRRQAGERTYEQYF. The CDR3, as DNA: TGTGCCAGCAGTTTACGGAGGAGGCAAGCGGGAGAAAGGACCTACGAGCAGTACTTC. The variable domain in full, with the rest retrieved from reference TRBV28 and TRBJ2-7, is DVKVTQSSRYLVKRTGEKVFLECVQDMDHENMFWYRQDPGLGLRLIYFSYDVKMKEKGDIPEGYSVSREKKERFSLILESASTNQTSMYLCASSLRRRQAGERTYEQYFGPGTRLTVT.

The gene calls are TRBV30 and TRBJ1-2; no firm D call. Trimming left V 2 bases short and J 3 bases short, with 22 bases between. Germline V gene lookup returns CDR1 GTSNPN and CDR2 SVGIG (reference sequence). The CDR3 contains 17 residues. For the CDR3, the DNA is TGTGCCTGGAGTTATATTTTAGGACGCTTAAGCCACTATGGCTACACCTTC. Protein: CAWSYILGRLSHYGYTF.